One and the same sample provided the 32 T cell receptor beta chains below, sequenced in a study of T cells in Graves' hyperthyroidism and ophthalmopathy. Amplified regions were TCR beta CDR3 sequences from RNA transcripts. First-round RT-PCR with HTBI primers amplified the TCR CDR3 region. MiXCR, run by TCRdb on the multiplex PCR reads, gives a single entry per CDR3 protein. Of 450,000 to 650,000 distinct CDR3 sequences in the sample, 13% to 15% were seen once. What was sequenced was blood. The source is a young woman with Graves' ophthalmopathy.

In its sample, this clonotype was seen a few times. The V and J genes are TRBV10-3 and TRBJ1-2; 7 nucleotides line up with TRBD1. After removal of 6 bases from V and 7 bases from J, the junction contained 5 bases not matched to a gene. The length of the CDR3 is 12 residues. Germline V CDR1 and CDR2: ENHRY, SYGVKD. The CDR3 nucleotides are TGTGCCATCAGCACAGGGGATGGTGGCTACACCTTC. Residues: CAISTGDGGYTF.

Turning to this clonotype: A much bigger clone sits one base away, suggesting this may be a read error. The V call is TRBV7-9, the J call TRBJ1-5; D ambiguous. Trimming cost V 6 bases and J 8 bases, with 20 bases left between them. The CDR3 extends over 15 amino acids. Germline-derived CDR1 and CDR2 are SEHNR and FQNEAQ (reference sequence). This CDR3 is CASSRRANLSEPQHF. CDR3 bases: TGTGCCAGCAGTCGGAGGGCGAACCTAAGCGAGCCCCAGCATTTT.

This clonotype has a count of ten or more. This chain links TRBV6-1 with TRBJ1-2, with 9 bases lining up with TRBD1. The CDR3 covers 14 residues. Germline CDR1 and CDR2: MNHNS and SASEGT. The V segment lost 3 bases and the J segment 4 bases; nucleotides outside the gene matches: 3. In DNA form, the CDR3 reads TGTGCCAGCAGTGAGGGGACAGGGCCCTATGGCTACACCTTC. It codes for CASSEGTGPYGYTF.

The CDR3 DNA follows: TGTGCCAGCAGCGTAGAGGGGGGATCTGGAAACACCATATATTTT. Translation gives CASSVEGGSGNTIYF. The V call is TRBV9, the J call TRBJ1-3; TRBD1 is a possible D gene (6 bases). This CDR3 contains 15 residues. Germline V gene lookup returns CDR1 SGDLS and CDR2 YYNGEE. V dropped 0 bases and J dropped 1 base, with 8 bases sitting between them.

This chain links TRBV19 with TRBJ2-7; the D gene is possibly TRBD1 (5 bases). The V and J ends lost 5 bases and 0 bases respectively, with 11 bases between them. The CDR3 is 14 amino acids. In germline, CDR1 is LNHDA, CDR2 SQIVND (reference sequence). The CDR3 here is CASSLLQDSYEQYF. CDR3 DNA: TGTGCCAGTAGTCTACTACAGGACTCCTACGAGCAGTACTTC.

This clonotype was found a few times. This chain joins TRBV20-1 and TRBJ1-2; D is perhaps TRBD1 (5 bases). Germline CDR1 is DFQATT and CDR2 is SNEGSKA (reference sequence). This CDR3 is built from 15 residues. V dropped 2 bases and J dropped 4 bases, with 17 bases sitting between them. CDR3: CSARSLGEGSYGYTF. The CDR3 DNA reads as TGCAGTGCTAGATCCTTGGGTGAGGGGTCCTATGGCTACACCTTC.

This clonotype came up many times. V is TRBV28 and J is TRBJ1-5; possibly TRBD1 for D (6 bases). Trimming removed 2 bases from V and 6 bases from J, with 11 bases in between. Per germline, CDR1 MDHEN and CDR2 SYDVKM. The CDR3 covers 14 residues. The CDR3 is CASSLRGASQPQHF. The CDR3 DNA reads TGTGCCAGCAGTTTAAGGGGGGCCAGTCAGCCCCAGCATTTT.

This clonotype showed up just a few times. This chain connects TRBV7-6 to TRBJ1-6, with D unclear. CDR1 and CDR2 from the germline V gene are SGHVS and FNYEAQ. V was pared by 0 bases and J by 6 bases, with 9 bases between. The CDR3 spans 15 residues. DNA of the CDR3: TGTGCCAGCAGCTTAGCGGGAGAAATTAATTCACCCCTCCACTTT. Translated: CASSLAGEINSPLHF.

Details on this clonotype: A much more abundant neighbour one base away suggests this may be a read error. This chain connects TRBV11-1 to TRBJ2-5; D is unclear. CDR3 size: 14 residues. The germline V gene encodes CDR1 SGHAT and CDR2 FQDESV (reference sequence). DNA of the CDR3: TGTGCCGGCAGCTTCCGAACCTCTCGGGAGACCCAGTACTTC. This sequence encodes CAGSFRTSRETQYF.

The rearrangement links TRBV7-2 to TRBJ2-1; 8 bases agree with TRBD1. The germline V gene encodes CDR1 SGHTA and CDR2 FQGNSA. With 11 bases clipped from V and 6 bases from J, the junction kept 12 bases outside the gene matches. The CDR3 consists of 14 residues. DNA of the CDR3: TGTGCCGGCAAGGACAGGGTGGACGGCAATGAGCAGTTCTTC. Amino acid sequence: CAGKDRVDGNEQFF.

This clonotype was detected many times. This chain uses TRBV7-2 with TRBJ2-3; TRBD2 aligns across 8 bases. Per the germline V gene, CDR1 is SGHTA and CDR2 is FQGNSA. The junction had 8 bases not matched to a gene; V was cut back by 5 bases and J by 1 base. The CDR3 has 16 amino acids. CDR3 nucleotides: TGTGCCAGCAGCCAAGGGGGGCGGGGGGGCACAGATACGCAGTATTTT. This translates into CASSQGGRGGTDTQYF.

There are many counts of this clonotype. This rearrangement joins TRBV27 to TRBJ2-3; 11 nucleotides agree with TRBD1. This CDR3 is built from 15 residues. V lost 2 bases to trimming and J lost 4 bases; unmatched junction nucleotides: 2. From germline, CDR1 is MNHEY and CDR2 SMNVEV (reference sequence). DNA of the CDR3: TGTGCCAGCAGTTTACCGGGACAGGGGGCAGATACGCAGTATTTT. It encodes CASSLPGQGADTQYF.

This clonotype was found many times. This chain uses TRBV25-1 with TRBJ2-5; possible D gene TRBD2, 5 bases. Germline CDR1 reads MGHDK; CDR2 reads SYGVNS. The CDR3 loop spans 14 amino acids. With 3 bases removed from V and 1 base from J, the gap between germline ends came to 9 bases. CDR3 residues: CASSDSRGQETQYF. DNA of the CDR3: TGTGCCAGCAGTGATTCCCGGGGCCAAGAGACCCAGTACTTC.

There are a few counts of this clonotype. V and J are TRBV4-3 and TRBJ2-3; perhaps TRBD2 as D (5 bases). Trimming pared 1 base from V and 2 bases from J, leaving 10 bases between. Germline loops: CDR1 LGHNA, CDR2 YSLEER. This CDR3 has 15 amino acids. The DNA for the CDR3 is TGCGCCAGCAGCCAAGCAAGCGGATTCACAGATACGCAGTATTTT. It translates to CASSQASGFTDTQYF.

This clonotype came up a few times. The chain has TRBV28 and TRBJ1-2; D is unclear. This CDR3 comprises 14 residues. Germline V lookup: CDR1 MDHEN, CDR2 SYDVKM. V shed 4 bases and J shed 3 bases, with 12 bases lying between them. CDR3 sequence reads: CASSSGPQDYGYTF. The CDR3 DNA reads as TGTGCCAGCAGTTCAGGCCCTCAAGACTATGGCTACACCTTC.

The sample holds one count of this clonotype. The V gene is TRBV6-1, the J gene TRBJ2-7; 12 positions agree with TRBD2. Germline V CDR1 and CDR2: MNHNS, SASEGT. The CDR3 runs 16 residues. V gave up 6 bases and J gave up 0 bases; unmatched junction bases: 6. This CDR3 reads CASRSPSGRASYEQYF. Written as DNA, the CDR3 is TGTGCCAGCAGGAGTCCTAGCGGGAGGGCCTCCTACGAGCAGTACTTC.

Concerning this clonotype: This may be a read error: a much more frequent sequence differs by one nucleotide. J is TRBJ2-1 and V is TRBV6-2 or TRBV6-3; no definite D call. TRBJ2-7 explains the end of the DNA better; the J call may be wrong. This CDR3 is 15 amino acids long. The V gene's germline CDR1 is MNHEY and CDR2 SVGEGT. CDR3 bases: TGTGCCAGCAGTGACGTCTCGAAAGGTTTTGCTGAGCAGTACTTC. Its translation: CASSDVSKGFAEQYF.

This clonotype showed up many times. The CDR3 region has the DNA TGTGCCTGGAGAAGGACAGGATCTCACTATGGCTACACCTTC. Encoded protein: CAWRRTGSHYGYTF. The V gene is TRBV30, the J gene TRBJ1-2, with 7 positions matching TRBD1. In germline, CDR1 is GTSNPN, CDR2 SVGIG (reference sequence). The trim removed 3 bases at V and 3 bases at J, leaving 7 bases unmatched. The CDR3 is 14 residues long.

This clonotype was found many times. The V and J genes are TRBV6-2 or TRBV6-3 and TRBJ2-1; D is ambiguous. The V gene's germline CDR1 is MNHEY and CDR2 SVGEGT. Trimming pared 6 bases from V and 2 bases from J, leaving 8 bases between. This CDR3 region has 13 residues. The CDR3: CASSTPPYNEQFF. The CDR3 DNA reads as TGTGCCAGCAGCACCCCCCCCTACAATGAGCAGTTCTTC.

This clonotype was counted many times. CDR3 sequence: CASSLPQGSGGNQPQHF. The CDR3 nucleotides read TGTGCCAGCAGTTTACCTCAGGGCTCGGGAGGCAATCAGCCCCAGCATTTT. The chain has TRBV28 and TRBJ1-5; D is perhaps TRBD1 (5 bases). The germline V gene encodes CDR1 MDHEN and CDR2 SYDVKM. This CDR3 contains 17 residues. Trimming took 2 bases from V and 2 from J, leaving 16 bases between them. The whole variable domain, filled in from reference TRBV28 and TRBJ1-5, reads DVKVTQSSRYLVKRTGEKVFLECVQDMDHENMFWYRQDPGLGLRLIYFSYDVKMKEKGDIPEGYSVSREKKERFSLILESASTNQTSMYLCASSLPQGSGGNQPQHFGDGTRLSIL.

This clonotype was observed many times. This chain joins TRBV28 and TRBJ2-2; possibly TRBD1 or TRBD2 for D (5 bases each). V lost 6 bases, J lost 5 bases, and 13 bases lay in between. From germline, CDR1 is MDHEN and CDR2 SYDVKM. The CDR3 consists of 14 residues. The CDR3 sequence is CASSPGRLTGELFF. As DNA, the CDR3 is TGTGCCAGCAGCCCGGGACGCTTGACCGGGGAGCTGTTTTTT.

At least ten counts were recorded for this clonotype. The chain is built from TRBV10-3 and TRBJ2-7; 8 positions match TRBD1. The length of the CDR3 is 18 residues. V dropped 3 bases and J dropped 3; count of bases not matched to a gene: 16. CDR1 is ENHRY, CDR2 SYGVKD, per germline. CDR3 nucleotide sequence: TGTGCCATCAGTGATCCGCCCGAGAGGACAGGGCCCCTCTACGAGCAGTACTTC. The encoded protein is CAISDPPERTGPLYEQYF.

In this sample, this clonotype turned up many times. The CDR3 spells CASSIVLQETQYF. Written as DNA, the CDR3 is TGTGCCAGTAGTATAGTACTCCAAGAGACCCAGTACTTC. This chain uses TRBV19 with TRBJ2-5; D is unclear. The V gene lost 1 base and the J gene lost 1 base, with 4 bases spanning the gap. This CDR3 has 13 residues. Per germline, CDR1 LNHDA and CDR2 SQIVND (reference sequence).

This clonotype appeared many times. This chain uses TRBV3-1 with TRBJ2-1, with D perhaps matching TRBD2 (6 bases). CDR3 length: 12 amino acids. Trimming removed 1 base at V and 10 bases at J, with 8 bases between. CDR1 LGHDT and CDR2 YNNKEL come from the germline V gene (reference sequence). The CDR3 bases are TGTGCCAGCAGCCAAGCCAGCGGGGAGCAGTTCTTC. Protein: CASSQASGEQFF.

This chain connects TRBV11-1 to TRBJ1-5; 7 bases are shared with TRBD1. The germline CDR1 and CDR2 sequences are SGHAT and FQDESV (reference sequence). With 2 bases clipped from V and 0 bases from J, the junction kept 4 bases outside the gene matches. This CDR3 contains 16 residues. CDR3 protein: CASSLNRGRSNQPQHF. The CDR3, as DNA: TGTGCCAGCAGCTTAAACAGGGGACGTAGCAATCAGCCCCAGCATTTT.

This clonotype has ten or more counts. The chain has TRBV9 and TRBJ2-5; no reliable D call. V lost 2 bases to trimming and J lost 5 bases, with 10 bases between them. The CDR3 is 13 residues long. Per germline, CDR1 SGDLS and CDR2 YYNGEE. CDR3 bases: TGTGCCAGCAGCGTGTGGGAAAGCGAGACCCAGTACTTC. Protein product: CASSVWESETQYF.

This clonotype was counted at least ten times. The rearrangement uses TRBV7-3 and TRBJ2-1; D remains ambiguous. The CDR3 runs to 16 residues. Germline V gene lookup returns CDR1 SGHTA and CDR2 FQGTGA. V lost 1 base and J lost 6, with 16 bases in between. CDR3 in DNA: TGTGCCAGCAGCTTAAAAGCTACTGCGACCCTCAATGAGCAGTTCTTC. Translated: CASSLKATATLNEQFF.

Comment on this clonotype: This may stem from a read error, because a much larger clone lies one nucleotide away. The V call is TRBV9, the J call TRBJ1-2; a weak D match, TRBD1 (5 bases). The germline gives CDR1 SGDLS, CDR2 YYNGEE. Trimming cost V 6 bases and J 4 bases, with 13 bases left between them. The CDR3 has 13 residues. CDR3 in DNA: TGTGCCAGCACCCGGGGGGGACGCTATGGCTACACCTTC. Translating gives CASTRGGRYGYTF.

The chain has TRBV7-9 and TRBJ2-3; 8 bases line up with TRBD2. The CDR3 has 15 amino acids. Germline loops: CDR1 SEHNR, CDR2 FQNEAQ (reference sequence). The ends lost 3 bases at V and 4 bases at J; junction bases unmatched: 6. CDR3 sequence (DNA): TGTGCCAGCAGCTTCGCGGGAGGTGATGCAGATACGCAGTATTTT. Translated: CASSFAGGDADTQYF.

This clonotype came up a few times. V gene TRBV29-1 combines with J gene TRBJ2-7; 7 nucleotides line up with TRBD2. The length of the CDR3 is 13 residues. Germline assignment: CDR1 SQVTM and CDR2 ANQGSEA. With 1 base clipped from V and 4 bases from J, the junction kept 4 bases outside the gene matches. The CDR3 region is CSVEGGSRYEQYF. The DNA of the CDR3 is TGCAGCGTTGAAGGCGGGAGTCGGTACGAGCAGTACTTC.

This clonotype was counted at least ten times. This rearrangement joins TRBV9 to TRBJ2-7; weak D call: TRBD2 (5 bases). V gave up 4 bases and J gave up 4 bases, with 18 bases separating them. Germline-derived CDR1 and CDR2 are SGDLS and YYNGEE. The CDR3 contains 15 residues. CDR3 bases: TGTGCCAGCAGCCTAGCCGAGGCCTCACTTTACGAGCAGTACTTC. Protein product: CASSLAEASLYEQYF.

V and J are TRBV19 and TRBJ2-1; TRBD2 matches at 15 bases. J lost 2 bases, V lost 2 bases, and 4 bases had no gene match. Germline CDR1 is LNHDA and CDR2 is SQIVND (reference sequence). This CDR3 has 18 amino acids. The CDR3 bases are TGTGCCAGTAGTATAAAGGGACTAGCGGGAGGCGCCTACAATGAGCAGTTCTTC. Translating it yields CASSIKGLAGGAYNEQFF.